Described below is a single T cell receptor (beta chain) sequence and its context. The sample originates from a study of T cell changes during pregnancy in multiple sclerosis. Germline CDR1 and CDR2: LGHNA and YNFKEQ. V shed 0 bases and J shed 7 bases, with 7 bases lying between them. CDR3 length: 13 amino acids. TCRdb's copy holds only in-frame clones and misses some; the assay was immunoSEQ multiplex PCR. This table has about 40,000 clones, about 90% appearing once. The specimen was peripheral blood, collected in the first trimester of pregnancy. This receptor was obtained from a female donor in good health, enrolled as a control in a pregnancy study. The chain uses TRBV4-2 and TRBJ2-1; D not resolved. The CDR3 region is CASSQDLRNEQFF. CDR3 nucleotide sequence: TGTGCCAGCAGCCAAGATTTGCGGAATGAGCAGTTCTTC.